This T cell receptor (beta chain) was retrieved from a study of T-cell reconstitution after alpha-beta-depleted transplantation in children. Study observations and caveats: T-cell counts and diversity at one year following transplant were attributed mainly to newly produced T cells.

During its preparation, the TCRbeta library received unique molecular identifiers. Each CDR3 protein is one row after TCRdb ran MiXCR on the PCR reads. The table has roughly 300,000 distinct CDR3 sequences, around a tenth seen once. For this clonotype: Its matching antigen is unknown.

V lost 4 bases, J lost 4 bases, and 8 bases stayed unmatched. CDR1 KGHSH and CDR2 LQKENI come from the germline V gene. The CDR3 sequence is 17 residues long. The sequencing used peripheral blood, collected 180 days after TCRalphabeta/CD19-depleted stem cell transplant. The TCR was taken from a male patient between 2 and 10 years old who had a stem cell transplant for chronic granulomatous disease, so the T cells may come from the graft donor. The V gene is TRBV18, the J gene TRBJ2-2; TRBD1 aligns across 11 bases. CDR3 sequence: CASSRTGGAVATGELFF. The CDR3 nucleotides are TGTGCCAGCTCACGGACAGGGGGCGCGGTGGCCACCGGGGAGCTGTTTTTT.